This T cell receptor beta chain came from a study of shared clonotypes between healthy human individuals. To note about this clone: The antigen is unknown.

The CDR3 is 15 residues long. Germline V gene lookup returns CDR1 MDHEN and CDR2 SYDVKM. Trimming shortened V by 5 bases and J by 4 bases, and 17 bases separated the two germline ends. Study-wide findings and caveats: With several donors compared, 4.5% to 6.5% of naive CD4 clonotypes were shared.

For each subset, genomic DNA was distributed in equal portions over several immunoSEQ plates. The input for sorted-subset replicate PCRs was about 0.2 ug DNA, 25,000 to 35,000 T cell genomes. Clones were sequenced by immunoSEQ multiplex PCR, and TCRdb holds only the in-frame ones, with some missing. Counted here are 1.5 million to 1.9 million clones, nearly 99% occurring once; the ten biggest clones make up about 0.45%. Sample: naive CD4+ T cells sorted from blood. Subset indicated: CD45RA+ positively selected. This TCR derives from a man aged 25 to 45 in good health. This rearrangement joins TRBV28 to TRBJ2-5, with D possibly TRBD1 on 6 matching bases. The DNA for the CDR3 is TGTGCCAGCAGTAAGAACAGGGTCCCGGGAGAGACCCAGTACTTC. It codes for CASSKNRVPGETQYF.